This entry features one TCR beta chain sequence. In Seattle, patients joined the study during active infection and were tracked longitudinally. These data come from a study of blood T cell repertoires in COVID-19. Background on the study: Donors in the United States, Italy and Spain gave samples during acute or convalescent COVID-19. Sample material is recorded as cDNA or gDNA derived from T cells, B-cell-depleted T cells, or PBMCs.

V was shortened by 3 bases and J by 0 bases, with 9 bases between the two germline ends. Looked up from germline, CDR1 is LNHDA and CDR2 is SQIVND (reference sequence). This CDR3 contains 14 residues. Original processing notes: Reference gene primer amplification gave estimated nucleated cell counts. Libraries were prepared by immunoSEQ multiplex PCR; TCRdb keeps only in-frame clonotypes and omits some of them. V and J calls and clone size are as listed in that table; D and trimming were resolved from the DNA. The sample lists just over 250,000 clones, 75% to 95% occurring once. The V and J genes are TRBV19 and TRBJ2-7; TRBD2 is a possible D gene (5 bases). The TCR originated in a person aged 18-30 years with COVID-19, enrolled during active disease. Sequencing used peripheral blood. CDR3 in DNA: TGTGCCAGTAGTATTCAGCGGAGCTCCTACGAGCAGTACTTC. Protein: CASSIQRSSYEQYF.